Listed here are 7 T cell receptor beta chains from one sample, sequenced in a study of T cell clonality in common variable immunodeficiency. Measured with immunoSEQ multiplex PCR; TCRdb has only the in-frame clones, and not every one. Observed in the sample are tens of thousands of clones, none of them singletons. Sequenced sample: peripheral blood mononuclear cells. These TCRs come from a person aged 18 to 69 in good health.

In this sample, this clone turned up many times. With the read ending 3 residues before the CDR3 end, the germline J gene is used to fill in that end. The chain uses TRBV20-1 and TRBJ2-1, with a weak D call TRBD2 (7 bases). CDR3 length: 15 amino acids. Looked up from germline, CDR1 is DFQATT and CDR2 is SNEGSKA (reference sequence). The ends were cut back, 5 bases at V and 3 bases at J, with 17 bases in the middle. The CDR3 loop is CSAPLGGGVYNEQFF. CDR3 bases read: TGCAGTGCTCCTCTAGGGGGAGGGGTCTACAATGAG.

This clone was recorded at least ten times. CDR3 residues: CASLKQVNYGYTF. CDR3 DNA, as far as it was read: TGTGCCTCACTTAAACAGGTTAACTATGGC. The gene calls are TRBV30 and TRBJ1-2, with D possibly being TRBD1 (5 bases). The DNA ends 3 residues before the CDR3 does, and the rest of the CDR3 is filled in from the germline J gene. The CDR3 is 13 amino acids. With 7 bases removed from V and 1 base from J, the gap between germline ends came to 13 bases. CDR1 GTSNPN and CDR2 SVGIG come from the germline V gene (reference sequence).

This clone was seen ten or more times. The sequenced fragment ends 3 residues before the CDR3 boundary, so the rest is inferred from the germline J gene. This sequence joins TRBV19 and TRBJ1-3; 9 nucleotides match TRBD1. Germline CDR1 and CDR2: LNHDA and SQIVND (reference sequence). The CDR3 has 17 amino acids. J was trimmed by 0 bases and V by 5 bases; bases with no gene match: 8. This CDR3 reads CASSAGQGIISGNTIYF. The covered CDR3 bases are TGTGCCAGTAGTGCGGGACAGGGAATAATCTCTGGAAACACC.

This clone was counted ten times or more. Sequencing ends 3 residues short of the CDR3 end; the germline J gene provides the rest. V is TRBV6-4 and J is TRBJ1-1; the D is unclear. The CDR3 runs to 13 residues. V was clipped by 6 bases and J by 1 base, with 9 bases between them. The germline CDR1 and CDR2 sequences are MRHNA and SNTAGT. The CDR3 here is CASRQEGNTEAFF. Incomplete CDR3 DNA: TGTGCCAGCAGACAAGAGGGGAACACTGAA.

There are many counts of this clone. The read stops 3 residues short of the end of the CDR3; the missing end is completed from the germline J gene. The V gene is TRBV19, the J gene TRBJ1-1; D possibly corresponds to TRBD1 (6 bases). With 3 bases removed from V and 6 bases from J, the gap between germline ends came to 14 bases. CDR3 length equals 14 residues. Germline CDR1 and CDR2: LNHDA and SQIVND (reference sequence). CDR3 DNA, as far as it was read: TGTGCCAGTAGTATTGGGGGGGCCGGGGCTGAA. This sequence encodes CASSIGGAGAE. The entire CDR3 is CASSIGGAGAEAFF. Filled out from reference TRBV19 and TRBJ1-1, the complete variable domain reads DGGITQSPKYLFRKEGQNVTLSCEQNLNHDAMYWYRQDPGQGLRLIYYSQIVNDFQKGDIAEGYSVSREKKESFPLTVTSAQKNPTAFYLCASSIGGAGAEAFFGQGTRLTVV.

Many counts were recorded for this clone. The read terminates 3 residues ahead of where the CDR3 ends, so the germline J gene completes it. This sequence joins TRBV5-4 and TRBJ1-3; 8 positions agree with TRBD1. The CDR3 consists of 14 residues. Trimming took 1 base from V and 4 from J; bases not matched to a gene: 1. Germline CDR1 is SGHNT and CDR2 is YYREEE (reference sequence). The CDR3 sequence: CASSLWTGGNTIYF. CDR3 DNA (partial): TGTGCCAGCAGCTTGTGGACAGGGGGAAACACC.

This clone was counted at least ten times. The read gets to within 3 residues of the CDR3 end, and the germline J gene fills in the rest. The chain joins TRBV14 to TRBJ2-2; 7 bases match TRBD1. This CDR3 comprises 14 residues. Germline CDR1 and CDR2: SGHDN and FVKESK. The part of the CDR3 DNA that was read is TGTGCCAGCCGCCTGGACAGGAATAATGAAAAG. Its translation: CASRLDRNNEK. The whole CDR3 protein reads CASRLDRNNEKLFF.